This T cell receptor beta chain emerged from a study of blood T cells in healthy people across ages. Broader study findings: The lack of PBMC sorting stopped any conclusive naive versus antigen-experienced comparison. Diversity of TCR beta per million T cells declined in a roughly linear way with age.

Through a sample-barcoded 5' primer and a J-beta primer mix, a second PCR was run for roughly 7 to 11 cycles. TCRdb redid the calling of the 5' RACE reads with MiXCR, one entry per CDR3 protein. In the table there are roughly 800,000 distinct CDR3 sequences, 55% to 75% of which are singletons. To note about this clonotype: No antigen is known for it.

From germline, CDR1 is MNHEY and CDR2 SMNVEV (reference sequence). The CDR3 contains 13 residues. This clonotype originated in a young man in good health. The V and J genes are TRBV27 and TRBJ2-1; D is possibly TRBD1 or TRBD2 (5 bases each). Judging by the DNA end, TRBJ2-7 fits better; the J call may be wrong. The specimen sequenced was blood. The CDR3 protein is CASSSPYGAEQYF. The CDR3 DNA reads as TGTGCCAGCAGTTCCCCCTACGGGGCTGAGCAGTACTTC.